This TCR beta chain is drawn from a study of blood T cell repertoires in COVID-19. Sequencing used immunoSEQ multiplex PCR; TCRdb keeps in-frame clones, though not all of them. The repertoire holds a few hundred thousand clones, with roughly 90% as singletons. Recovery among Cohort 3 donors was established by two negative PCRs, clearance, or symptom resolution. Germline-derived CDR1 and CDR2 are LNHDA and SQIVND (reference sequence). The CDR3 has 17 residues. The ends were cut back, 5 bases at V and 5 bases at J, with 24 bases in the middle. The sequencing input was PBMCs or T cells enriched from blood (not recorded which). This TCR was recovered from a young woman who had recovered from COVID-19. V and J are TRBV19 and TRBJ2-5, with D possibly matching TRBD2 (6 bases). The CDR3 bases are TGTGCCAGTAGTCGTGTGGCTGGAGGACTACCTGGGGAGACCCAGTACTTC. Translated, it gives CASSRVAGGLPGETQYF.